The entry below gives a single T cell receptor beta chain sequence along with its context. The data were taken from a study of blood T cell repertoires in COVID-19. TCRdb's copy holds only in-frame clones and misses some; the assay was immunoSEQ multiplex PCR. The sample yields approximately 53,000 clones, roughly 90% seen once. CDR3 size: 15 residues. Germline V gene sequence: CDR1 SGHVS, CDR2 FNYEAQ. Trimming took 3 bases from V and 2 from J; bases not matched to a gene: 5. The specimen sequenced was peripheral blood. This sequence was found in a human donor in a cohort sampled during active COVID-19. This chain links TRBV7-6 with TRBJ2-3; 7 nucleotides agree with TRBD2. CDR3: CASSFGGGDTDTQYF. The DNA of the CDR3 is TGTGCCAGCAGCTTCGGCGGGGGAGACACAGATACGCAGTATTTT.